This T cell receptor beta chain was retrieved from a study of CD8 T cells in ankylosing spondylitis. Ten or more counts support this clonotype. Its target is unknown. Libraries of TCR beta came from quantitative 5'-RACE with molecular barcodes. In TCRdb, the 5' RACE reads were re-called with MiXCR into one record per CDR3 protein. The table shows roughly 130,000 distinct CDR3 sequences, with more than 7% occurring only once. Study observations and caveats: Disease-linked clones reportedly concentrated significantly in matched ankylosing spondylitis synovial fluid. Those disease-linked clones were CD8+; they were also relatively rare in peripheral blood. Characteristic, it appeared, of ankylosing spondylitis blood was a TCR beta motif of seven or eight highly homologous variants.

CDR3 size: 13 residues. Trimming shortened V by 4 bases and J by 3 bases, and 12 bases separated the two germline ends. Germline CDR1 DFQATT, CDR2 SNEGSKA (reference sequence). What was sequenced was synovial fluid, either unsorted or a sorted T cell fraction (not recorded which). V usage is TRBV20-1 and J usage is TRBJ1-1; unclear D gene. The origin of this receptor is a male donor with ankylosing spondylitis. The CDR3: CSATVPTDTEAFF. For the CDR3, the DNA is TGCAGTGCTACCGTTCCAACAGACACTGAAGCTTTCTTT.